This T cell receptor delta chain was profiled in a study of γδ T cells in repeated Plasmodium falciparum infection (dated by TCRdb to the early 2020s). Background on the whole study: The natural-infection arm enrolled Malian children exposed to intense seasonal malaria transmission, compared against age and gender matched Australian children. Four controlled human malaria infections were administered to five or six malaria-naive U.S. adults over roughly 600 days by bites from P. falciparum NF54-infected Anopheles stephensi mosquitoes. Samples were collected from controlled-infection subjects at baseline, immediately before selected infections, and 21 days after each infection. Malian gammadelta TCR repertoires were analysed cross-sectionally during no-transmission periods and were analysed longitudinally across acute febrile malaria episodes. The study examined how repeated Plasmodium falciparum infection shapes the human gammadelta T cell repertoire, using natural infection in Mali and controlled human malaria infection. Results and caveats for the whole study, not just this receptor: Because the controlled-infection cohort was small, analysis of inter-individual variability in gammadelta T cell responses was limited. In Vdelta2-negative gammadelta TCR repertoires, which were largely Vdelta1+, repeated controlled infections appeared to drive waves of new clonotype selection. The Malian cohort was drawn from a small rural village made up mostly of one ethnic group, which limits generalizability. Vdelta2-negative gammadelta TCR repertoires from Malian children appeared more clonally expanded, less diverse and less shared than those of Australian children. A highly stable polyclonal repertoire over time and infection, with many inter-individual overlapping TCRgamma sequences, was shown by Vgamma9/Vdelta2+ TCR repertoires.

Libraries were prepared through multiplex PCR. TCRdb shows the sequencer as Illumina MiSeq. Each sorted gammadelta T cell sample was sequenced for both the TCR gamma (TRG) and TCR delta (TRD) chains. As for the authors' bioinformatics: The repertoire analyses used clonotype tree plots, the accumulated frequency of the top 20 clonotypes, and diversity index (DI) and D75 metrics. TCRdb recomputed clones from the public reads with CATT; identical DNA rows were then combined. What appears here as the V and J calls and clone size reflects TCRdb's work, not the paper's. The sample profile shows around 46,000 delta-chain clones; around 2% of them were found once. Roughly 25% of the sample rests with the top ten. Per the germline V gene, GEAIGNYY is the CDR1 and EKD is the CDR2. From its cysteine to its phenylalanine, the CDR3 spans 21 amino acids. Left in the record is the CDR3 DNA by itself, 63 bases read in frame from the first base. The germline V end is reduced by 0 bases and the J end by 0 bases; junction bases left unmatched: 10.

Remarks on this clone: This clone's antigen is unknown. The TCRdb protein comes from a much larger clone and disagrees with this DNA's translation at residue 7, likely due to a read error; the protein given here is derived from the DNA.

Vgamma9/Vdelta2+ and Vdelta2-negative gammadelta T cell populations were flow-sorted from peripheral blood mononuclear cells for bulk TCR repertoire analysis. This TCR was recovered from a pool of human donors (malaria-infected and uninfected, not separated). The sequenced sample consisted of gamma-delta T cells from blood. Recombination connected TRDV2 to TRDJ3, with 10 middle bases fitting TRDD3. Germline matching of the DNA provided the J gene here, since TCRdb leaves it blank. The CDR3 reads as follows: CACDTVRLGDISSWDTRQMFF. Read as DNA, the sequence is TGTGCCTGTGACACCGTAAGGCTGGGGGATATTAGCTCCTGGGACACCCGACAGATGTTTTTC.